This TCR beta chain was recovered during a study of blood T cell repertoires in COVID-19. Study at large: Acute-phase and convalescent COVID-19 samples originated in the United States, Italy and Spain. Sample material is recorded as cDNA or gDNA derived from T cells, B-cell-depleted T cells, or PBMCs.

As originally analysed: Nucleated cell number was recorded as an estimate derived from reference gene primer amplification. TCRdb keeps only in-frame clones here, not all; method: immunoSEQ multiplex PCR. V and J calls plus clone size are reproduced from that table; the DNA served to infer D and trimming. Among about 76,000 clones listed, over 80% were seen once. The V gene's germline CDR1 is MNHNY and CDR2 SVGAGI (reference sequence). The germline V and J ends were trimmed by 5 bases and 2 bases, with 21 bases remaining between them. The CDR3 is 17 residues long. The receptor's source is a man aged 50 or older with active COVID-19. The rearrangement links TRBV6-6 to TRBJ1-2, with D possibly being TRBD1 (6 bases). The sample was peripheral blood. This chain's CDR3 is CASSPPSPDSLNYGYTF. The CDR3 DNA reads TGTGCCAGCAGTCCTCCTAGTCCGGACAGCCTCAACTATGGCTACACCTTC.